The clone carrying this T cell receptor beta chain was seen a single time. The source of the sample is a study of CD8+ T cells in alopecia areata. Once RNA had been extracted, it was reverse transcribed into cDNA to act as the sequencing template. Data came from immunoSEQ multiplex PCR; TCRdb stores just in-frame clones and leaves some out. Of 95,000 to 150,000 clones in the sample, less than 50% were seen once. The material sequenced was NKG2D-low CD8+ T cells sorted from blood. This TCR was recovered from a human donor with alopecia areata.

Here the CDR3 DNA reads TGTGCCAGCAGTGAACCGGGCACTTATAGCAATCAGCCCCAGCATTTT. Amino acid sequence: CASSEPGTYSNQPQHF. The chain carries TRBV2 and TRBJ1-5; D is ambiguous. This CDR3 has 16 amino acids. Germline loops: CDR1 SNHLY, CDR2 FYNNEI. Trimming removed 2 bases from V and 0 bases from J, with 11 bases in between. Drawing the rest from reference TRBV2 and TRBJ1-5, the complete variable domain is EPEVTQTPSHQVTQMGQEVILRCVPISNHLYFYWYRQILGQKVEFLVSFYNNEISEKSEIFDDQFSVERPDGSNFTLKIRSTKLEDSAMYFCASSEPGTYSNQPQHFGDGTRLSIL.